This T cell receptor beta chain was recovered during a study of lymphopenia after photon versus proton radiotherapy. General study findings and limits: Photon-treated patients lost naive T cells and TCR diversity; proton-treated stayed stable. After lymphocyte nadir, photon-treated repertoires showed oligoclonal expansion, especially CD8+ Temra. A bigger post-nadir fall in TCR diversity correlated inversely with survival time in deceased patients.

Some clones are missing from TCRdb's copy, which holds only in-frame ones; the method was immunoSEQ multiplex PCR. The sample gives over 50,000 clones, approximately 83% of which show up once; approximately 2% is in the top ten. Germline V gene data show CDR1 as SGHTA and CDR2 as FQGNSA. The CDR3 consists of 15 residues. V shed 1 base and J shed 3 bases, with 10 bases lying between them. Comments on this clone: Its target is not known.

Source: peripheral blood, taken from a patient treated with photon-based radiotherapy. The chain is built from TRBV7-2 and TRBJ1-5; D not certain. The sequence came from a man aged 35 to 55 with gastric cancer. The CDR3 region has the DNA TGTGCCAGCAGCTTAGAGCAGGCTAACAATCAGCCCCAGCATTTT. Protein: CASSLEQANNQPQHF.